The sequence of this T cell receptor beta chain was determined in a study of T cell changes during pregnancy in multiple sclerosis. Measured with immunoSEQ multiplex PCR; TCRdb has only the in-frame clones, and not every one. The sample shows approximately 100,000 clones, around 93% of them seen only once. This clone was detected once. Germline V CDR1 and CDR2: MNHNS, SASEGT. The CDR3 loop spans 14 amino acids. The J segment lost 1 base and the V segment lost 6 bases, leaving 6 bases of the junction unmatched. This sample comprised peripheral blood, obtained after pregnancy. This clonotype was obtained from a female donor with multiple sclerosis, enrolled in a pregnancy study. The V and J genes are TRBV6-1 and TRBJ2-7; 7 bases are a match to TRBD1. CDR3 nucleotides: TGTGCCAGCAGCCAAAACAGGGGATCCTACGAGCAGTACTTC. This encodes CASSQNRGSYEQYF.